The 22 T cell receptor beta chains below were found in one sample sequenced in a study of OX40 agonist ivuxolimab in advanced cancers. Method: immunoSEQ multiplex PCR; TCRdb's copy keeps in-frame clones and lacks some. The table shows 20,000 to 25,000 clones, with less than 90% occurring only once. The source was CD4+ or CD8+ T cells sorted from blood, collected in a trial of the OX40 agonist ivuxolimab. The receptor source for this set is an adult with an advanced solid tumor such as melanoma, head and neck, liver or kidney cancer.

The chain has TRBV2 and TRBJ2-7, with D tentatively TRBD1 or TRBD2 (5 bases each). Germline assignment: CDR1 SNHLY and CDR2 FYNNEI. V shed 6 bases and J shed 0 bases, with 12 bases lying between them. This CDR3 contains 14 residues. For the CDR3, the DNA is TGTGCCAGCAGCGGGACGGACACCTCCTACGAGCAGTACTTC. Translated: CASSGTDTSYEQYF.

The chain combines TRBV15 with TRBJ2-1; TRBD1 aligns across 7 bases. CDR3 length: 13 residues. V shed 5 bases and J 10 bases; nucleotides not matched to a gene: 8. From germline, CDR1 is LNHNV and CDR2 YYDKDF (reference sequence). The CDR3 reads CATSLEGALEQFF. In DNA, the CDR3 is TGTGCCACCAGCTTAGAGGGGGCCTTGGAGCAGTTCTTC.

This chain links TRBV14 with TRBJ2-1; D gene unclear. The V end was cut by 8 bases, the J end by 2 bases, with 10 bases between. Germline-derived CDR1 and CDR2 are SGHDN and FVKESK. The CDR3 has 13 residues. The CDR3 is CASSPSPYNEQFF. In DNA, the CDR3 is TGTGCCAGCTCCCCCTCTCCCTACAATGAGCAGTTCTTC. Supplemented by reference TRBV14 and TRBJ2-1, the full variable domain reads EAGVTQFPSHSVIEKGQTVTLRCDPISGHDNLYWYRRVMGKEIKFLLHFVKESKQDESGMPNNRFLAERTGGTYSTLKVQPAELEDSGVYFCASSPSPYNEQFFGPGTRLTVL.

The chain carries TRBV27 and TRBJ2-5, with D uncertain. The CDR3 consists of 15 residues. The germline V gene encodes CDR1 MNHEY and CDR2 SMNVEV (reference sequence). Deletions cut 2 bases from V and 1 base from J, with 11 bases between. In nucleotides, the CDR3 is TGTGCCAGCAGTTTAGAGGCAACCGCCCAAGAGACCCAGTACTTC. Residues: CASSLEATAQETQYF.

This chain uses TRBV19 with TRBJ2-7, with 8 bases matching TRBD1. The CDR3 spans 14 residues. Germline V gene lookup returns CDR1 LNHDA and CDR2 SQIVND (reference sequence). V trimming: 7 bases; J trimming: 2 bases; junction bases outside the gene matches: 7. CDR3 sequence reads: CASTPGTGPYEQYF. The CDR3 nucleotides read TGTGCCAGTACTCCCGGGACAGGTCCCTACGAGCAGTACTTC.

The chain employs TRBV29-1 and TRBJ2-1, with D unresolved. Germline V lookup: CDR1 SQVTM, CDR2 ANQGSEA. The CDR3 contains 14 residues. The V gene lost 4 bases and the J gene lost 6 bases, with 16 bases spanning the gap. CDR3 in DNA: TGCAGCGTTGTCGAGATGACGGGTGGCAATGAGCAGTTCTTC. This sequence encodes CSVVEMTGGNEQFF.

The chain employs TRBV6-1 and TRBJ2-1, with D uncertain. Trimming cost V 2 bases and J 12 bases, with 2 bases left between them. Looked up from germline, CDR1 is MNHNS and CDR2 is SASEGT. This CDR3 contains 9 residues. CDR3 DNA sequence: TGTGCCAGCAGTGAATGGCAGTTCTTC. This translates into CASSEWQFF.

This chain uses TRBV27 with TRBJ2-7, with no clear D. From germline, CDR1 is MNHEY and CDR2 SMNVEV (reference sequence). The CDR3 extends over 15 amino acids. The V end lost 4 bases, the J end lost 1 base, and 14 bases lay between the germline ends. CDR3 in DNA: TGTGCCAGCAGTTCTATCTTTACTGAATCCTACGAGCAGTACTTC. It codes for CASSSIFTESYEQYF.

CDR3 in DNA: TGCGCCAGCAGCCAAGGGCTAGCCTACTCCTACGAGCAGTACTTC. It encodes CASSQGLAYSYEQYF. This chain joins TRBV4-1 and TRBJ2-7; tentative D call: TRBD2 (5 bases). From germline, CDR1 is MGHRA and CDR2 YSYEKL. With 1 base removed from V and 0 bases from J, the gap between germline ends came to 10 bases. CDR3 length: 15 amino acids.

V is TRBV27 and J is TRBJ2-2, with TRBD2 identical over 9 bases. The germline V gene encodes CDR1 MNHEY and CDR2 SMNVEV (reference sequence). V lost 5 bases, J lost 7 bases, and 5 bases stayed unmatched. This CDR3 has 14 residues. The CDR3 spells CASSPSGAGGELFF. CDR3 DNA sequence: TGTGCCAGCAGTCCTAGCGGGGCGGGCGGGGAGCTGTTTTTT.

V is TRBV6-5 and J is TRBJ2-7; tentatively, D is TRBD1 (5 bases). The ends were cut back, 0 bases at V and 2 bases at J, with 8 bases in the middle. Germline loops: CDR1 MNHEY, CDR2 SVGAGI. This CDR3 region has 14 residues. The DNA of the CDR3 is TGTGCCAGCAGTTACTCGACCAGGGCCTACGAGCAGTACTTC. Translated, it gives CASSYSTRAYEQYF.

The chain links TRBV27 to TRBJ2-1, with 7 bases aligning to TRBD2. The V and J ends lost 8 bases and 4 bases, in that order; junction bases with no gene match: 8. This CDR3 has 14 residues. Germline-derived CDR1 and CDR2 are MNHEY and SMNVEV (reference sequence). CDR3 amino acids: CASGGDGTYNEQFF. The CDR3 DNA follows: TGTGCCAGCGGGGGGGATGGAACTTACAATGAGCAGTTCTTC.

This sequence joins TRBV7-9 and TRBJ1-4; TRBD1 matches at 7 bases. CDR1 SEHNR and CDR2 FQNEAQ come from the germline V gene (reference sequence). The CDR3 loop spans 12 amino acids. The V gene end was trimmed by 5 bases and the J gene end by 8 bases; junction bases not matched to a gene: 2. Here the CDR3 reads CASSTGDEKLFF. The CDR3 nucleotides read TGTGCCAGCAGCACAGGGGACGAAAAACTGTTTTTT.

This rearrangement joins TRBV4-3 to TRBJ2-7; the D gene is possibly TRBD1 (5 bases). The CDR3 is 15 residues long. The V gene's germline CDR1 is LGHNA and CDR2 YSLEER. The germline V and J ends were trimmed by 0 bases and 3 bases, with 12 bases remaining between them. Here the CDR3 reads CASSQDQGYFYEQYF. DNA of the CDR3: TGCGCCAGCAGCCAAGATCAGGGTTATTTCTACGAGCAGTACTTC.

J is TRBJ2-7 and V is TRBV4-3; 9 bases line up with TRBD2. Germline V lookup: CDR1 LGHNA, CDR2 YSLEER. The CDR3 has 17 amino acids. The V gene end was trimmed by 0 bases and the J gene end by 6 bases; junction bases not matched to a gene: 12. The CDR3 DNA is TGCGCCAGCAGCCAAGAGTCAAGAGGGACTAGCATTTTCGAGCAGTACTTC. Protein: CASSQESRGTSIFEQYF.

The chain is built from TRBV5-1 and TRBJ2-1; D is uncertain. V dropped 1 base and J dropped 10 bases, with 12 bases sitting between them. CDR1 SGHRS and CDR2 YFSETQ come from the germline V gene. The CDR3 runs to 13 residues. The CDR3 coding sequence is TGCGCCAGCAGCTTGACGGACGATTTCGAGCAGTTCTTC. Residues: CASSLTDDFEQFF.

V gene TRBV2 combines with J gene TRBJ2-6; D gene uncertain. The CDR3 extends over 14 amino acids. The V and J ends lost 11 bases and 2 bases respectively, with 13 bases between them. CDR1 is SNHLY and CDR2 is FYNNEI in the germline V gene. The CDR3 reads CASEDGPGANVLTF. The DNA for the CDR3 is TGTGCCTCCGAGGACGGGCCTGGGGCCAACGTCCTGACTTTC.

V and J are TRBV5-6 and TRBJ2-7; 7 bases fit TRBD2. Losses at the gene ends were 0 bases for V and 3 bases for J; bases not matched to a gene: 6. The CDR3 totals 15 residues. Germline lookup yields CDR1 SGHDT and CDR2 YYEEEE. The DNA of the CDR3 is TGTGCCAGCAGCTTGGGTGGGACTATCGTCTACGAGCAGTACTTC. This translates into CASSLGGTIVYEQYF.

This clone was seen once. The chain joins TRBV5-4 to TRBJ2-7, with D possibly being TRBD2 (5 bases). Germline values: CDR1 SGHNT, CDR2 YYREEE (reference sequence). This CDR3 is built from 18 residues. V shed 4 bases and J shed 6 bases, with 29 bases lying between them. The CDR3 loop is CASSPDFGPSSSLGEQYF. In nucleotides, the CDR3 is TGTGCCAGCAGCCCTGATTTTGGCCCTAGCTCATCGCTCGGCGAGCAGTACTTC.

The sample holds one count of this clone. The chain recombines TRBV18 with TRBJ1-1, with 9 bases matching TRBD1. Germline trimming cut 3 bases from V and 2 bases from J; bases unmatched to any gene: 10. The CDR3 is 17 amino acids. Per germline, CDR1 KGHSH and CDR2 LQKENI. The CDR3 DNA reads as TGTGCCAGCTCACCTGGGACAGGGTCTCTACTAAACACTGAAGCTTTCTTT. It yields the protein CASSPGTGSLLNTEAFF.

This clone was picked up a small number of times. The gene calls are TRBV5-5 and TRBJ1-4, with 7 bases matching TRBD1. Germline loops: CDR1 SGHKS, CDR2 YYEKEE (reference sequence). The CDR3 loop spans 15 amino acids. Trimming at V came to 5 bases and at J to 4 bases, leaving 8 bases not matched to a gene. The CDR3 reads CASSHGTVDNEKLFF. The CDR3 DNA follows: TGTGCCAGCAGTCATGGGACAGTTGATAATGAAAAACTGTTTTTT.

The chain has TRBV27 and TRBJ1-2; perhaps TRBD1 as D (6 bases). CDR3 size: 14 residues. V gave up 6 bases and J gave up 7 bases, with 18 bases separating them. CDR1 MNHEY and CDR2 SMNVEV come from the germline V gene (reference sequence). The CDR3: CASSLGTQGPGYTF. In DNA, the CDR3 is TGTGCCAGCAGCCTCGGAACTCAGGGGCCTGGCTACACCTTC.